This is a list of T cell receptor beta chains from one sample in a study of T cell repertoires in cytomegalovirus infection. Using its own MiXCR run on the reads, TCRdb lists one record per CDR3 protein. The data hold approximately 500,000 distinct CDR3 sequences, with 30% to 35% observed a single time. These TCRs are of unknown antigen specificity. The sample here was cultured PBMCs, taken from culture after CMV antigen stimulation. These receptors all come from a human donor in good health (CMV status not recorded). Some clones in this sample may be carry-over from other donors' samples. The CDR3 runs from the conserved cysteine through the conserved F or W. The D gene is left open where the match is weak. Part of the rows lack a size; the others show once, few, many or a class for expanded clones.

J gene: TRBJ1-2
CDR3 length: 16
V gene: TRBV15
clone size: -
D gene: -
CDR3 DNA: TGTGCCACCAGCAGACTCGAGGCGGGGGAGGACTATGGCTACACCTTC
CDR3 protein: CATSRLEAGEDYGYTF

J gene: TRBJ2-1
CDR3 length: 16
V gene: TRBV7-3
clone size: many
D gene: -
CDR3 DNA: TGTGCCAGCAGCTTCACGTCGGGAACTACCTACAATGAGCAGTTCTTC
CDR3 protein: CASSFTSGTTYNEQFF

J gene: TRBJ1-5
CDR3 length: 15
V gene: TRBV28
clone size: few
D gene: TRBD1
CDR3 DNA: TGTGCCAGCAGTTTTGGGACAGTCTATAATCAGCCCCAGCATTTT
CDR3 protein: CASSFGTVYNQPQHF

J gene: TRBJ1-4
CDR3 length: 13
V gene: TRBV7-2
clone size: few
D gene: -
CDR3 DNA: TGTGCCAGCAGCTTAAATGCTAATGAAAAACTGTTTTTT
CDR3 protein: CASSLNANEKLFF

J gene: TRBJ2-7
CDR3 length: 16
V gene: TRBV7-2
clone size: few
D gene: TRBD2
CDR3 DNA: TGTGCCAGCAGCTTAGGGGGACTAGCGGTGTCCTACGAGCAGTACTTC
CDR3 protein: CASSLGGLAVSYEQYF

J gene: TRBJ2-7
CDR3 length: 16
V gene: TRBV7-2
clone size: many
D gene: TRBD2
CDR3 DNA: TGTGCCAGCAGCATAAGACTAGCGGGAGGGACCCACGAGCAGTACTTC
CDR3 protein: CASSIRLAGGTHEQYF

J gene: TRBJ2-1
CDR3 length: 15
V gene: TRBV15
clone size: -
D gene: -
CDR3 DNA: TGTGCCACCAGAAACCGGGACTCCCCCTACAATGAGCAGTTCTTC
CDR3 protein: CATRNRDSPYNEQFF

J gene: TRBJ2-7
CDR3 length: 12
V gene: TRBV4-3
clone size: many
D gene: -
CDR3 DNA: TGCGCCAGCAGCCACTTCGACTACGAGCAGTACTTC
CDR3 protein: CASSHFDYEQYF

J gene: TRBJ2-3
CDR3 length: 19
V gene: TRBV28
clone size: few
D gene: TRBD2
CDR3 DNA: TGTGCCAGCAGCCTGACCCGGGTTGGGACTAGCGGGAGCCCAGATACGCAGTATTTT
CDR3 protein: CASSLTRVGTSGSPDTQYF

J gene: TRBJ1-1
CDR3 length: 13
V gene: TRBV3-1
clone size: few
D gene: -
CDR3 DNA: TGTGCCAGCAGCCTGAGTGCGGTGACTGAAGCTTTCTTT
CDR3 protein: CASSLSAVTEAFF

J gene: TRBJ2-3
CDR3 length: 17
V gene: TRBV27
clone size: few
D gene: TRBD1
CDR3 DNA: TGTGCCAGCAGTCCCCGCCGGACAGGGGGTAGCACAGATACGCAGTATTTT
CDR3 protein: CASSPRRTGGSTDTQYF